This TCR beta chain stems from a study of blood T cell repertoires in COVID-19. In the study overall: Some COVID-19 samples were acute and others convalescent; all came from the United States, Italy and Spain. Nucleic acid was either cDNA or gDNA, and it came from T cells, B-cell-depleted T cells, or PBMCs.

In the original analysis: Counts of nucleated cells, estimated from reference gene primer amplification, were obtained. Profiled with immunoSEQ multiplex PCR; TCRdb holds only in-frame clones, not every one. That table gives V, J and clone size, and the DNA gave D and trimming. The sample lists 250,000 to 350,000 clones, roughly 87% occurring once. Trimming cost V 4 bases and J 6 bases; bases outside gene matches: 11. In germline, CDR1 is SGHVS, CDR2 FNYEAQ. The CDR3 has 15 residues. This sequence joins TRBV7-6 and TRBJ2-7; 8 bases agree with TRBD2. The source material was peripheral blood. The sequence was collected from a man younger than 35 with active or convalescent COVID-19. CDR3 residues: CASSSPRGRGGEQYF. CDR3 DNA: TGTGCCAGCAGCTCACCTCGCGGACGGGGGGGCGAGCAGTACTTC.